One and the same sample provided the 31 T cell receptor beta chains below, sequenced in a study of T cells after yellow fever vaccination (dated by TCRdb to about 2019). The label giving this sample's treatment or condition can be read as: live attenuated yellow fever vaccine strain. Library generation was performed with 5' RACE. Sequencing was carried out with an Illumina NovaSeq 6000. TCRdb reran the public reads through fastp at Q25 and MiXCR, keeping productive beta chains. Each CDR3 protein appears once, grouped with its most common genes and DNA. In this sample the table shows a few hundred thousand distinct CDR3 sequences, roughly 3.5% of which occur a single time. Clones ranked in the top ten supply about a quarter of the sample. Sequenced material: PBMCs, taken on the day of the yellow fever booster vaccination. These receptors all come from a man younger than 35 who received the YFV17D yellow fever vaccine.

This clonotype occurred a few times. This rearrangement joins TRBV4-3 to TRBJ1-6; 9 nucleotides agree with TRBD1. This CDR3 has 18 residues. The germline CDR1 and CDR2 sequences are LGHNA and YSLEER. Germline trimming cut 0 bases from V and 7 bases from J; bases unmatched to any gene: 10. CDR3 amino acids: CASSQELAQGAGNSPLHF. CDR3 nucleotide sequence: TGCGCCAGCAGCCAAGAATTAGCACAGGGGGCAGGGAATTCACCCCTCCACTTT.

There are many counts of this clonotype. The chain couples TRBV5-1 to TRBJ2-1; TRBD2 aligns across 16 bases. The CDR3 spans 18 residues. V shed 4 bases and J 8 bases; nucleotides not matched to a gene: 12. Germline V lookup: CDR1 SGHRS, CDR2 YFSETQ. The CDR3 region is CASSVGLAGGRRIHEQFF. The CDR3 nucleotides are TGCGCCAGCAGCGTGGGACTAGCGGGGGGGCGGAGAATCCATGAGCAGTTCTTC.

The J gene is TRBJ2-3, the V gene TRBV5-6; TRBD1 matches 8 bases. Trimming at V came to 4 bases and at J to 3 bases, leaving 7 bases not matched to a gene. This CDR3 contains 15 residues. Germline V gene lookup returns CDR1 SGHDT and CDR2 YYEEEE. The CDR3 sequence: CASSIRTGSTDTQYF. Here the CDR3 DNA reads TGTGCCAGCAGCATTCGGACAGGGTCGACAGATACGCAGTATTTT.

This clonotype turned up a few times. V usage is TRBV7-2 and J usage is TRBJ2-7; D gene uncertain. Trimming cost V 1 base and J 2 bases, with 6 bases left between them. This CDR3 contains 13 residues. Germline CDR1 is SGHTA and CDR2 is FQGNSA. The CDR3 reads CASSLVKPYEQYF. Written as DNA, the CDR3 is TGTGCCAGCAGCTTAGTAAAACCCTACGAGCAGTACTTC. Drawing the rest from reference TRBV7-2 and TRBJ2-7, the complete variable domain is GAGVSQSPSNKVTEKGKDVELRCDPISGHTALYWYRQSLGQGLEFLIYFQGNSAPDKSGLPSDRFSAERTGGSVSTLTIQRTQQEDSAVYLCASSLVKPYEQYFGPGTRLTVT.

The chain is built from TRBV10-3 and TRBJ2-2; 7 nucleotides match TRBD2. Germline loops: CDR1 ENHRY, CDR2 SYGVKD. This CDR3 has 13 amino acids. CDR3 sequence: CSTRGDDPGELFF. CDR3 nucleotides: TGTTCAACCCGGGGGGATGACCCCGGGGAGCTGTTTTTT.

The rearrangement links TRBV12-3 or TRBV12-4 to TRBJ1-5, with D perhaps TRBD1 (5 bases). The CDR3 loop spans 15 amino acids. V was trimmed by 7 bases and J by 2 bases, leaving 15 bases between them. CDR3 DNA: TGTGCCAGCAATATGCGGGGGTACGGCAATCAGCCCCAGCATTTT. It translates to CASNMRGYGNQPQHF.

This chain links TRBV27 with TRBJ1-4; D is uncertain. Deletions cut 7 bases from V and 0 bases from J, with 9 bases between. Per germline, CDR1 MNHEY and CDR2 SMNVEV (reference sequence). The CDR3 is 14 residues long. CDR3 in amino acids: CASKGLATNEKLFF. The CDR3 DNA follows: TGTGCCAGCAAGGGCCTCGCAACTAATGAAAAACTGTTTTTT.

The chain couples TRBV18 to TRBJ1-3; D possibly corresponds to TRBD1 (6 bases). The CDR3 runs 15 residues. Germline V gene sequence: CDR1 KGHSH, CDR2 LQKENI. Deletions cut 2 bases from V and 12 bases from J, with 20 bases between. The CDR3 sequence: CASSPAEQGLSVIYF. CDR3 sequence (DNA): TGTGCCAGCTCACCAGCGGAACAGGGATTGAGTGTCATATATTTT.

This clonotype appeared many times. The V call is TRBV12-3 or TRBV12-4, the J call TRBJ2-3; 9 bases align to TRBD2. This CDR3 is built from 18 residues. Germline trimming cut 7 bases from V and 2 bases from J; bases unmatched to any gene: 16. The CDR3 loop is CASTTRWVERGVTDTQYF. CDR3 DNA: TGTGCCAGCACTACTCGGTGGGTCGAGCGGGGGGTCACAGATACGCAGTATTTT.

CDR3 sequence (DNA): TGCAGTGCTACTCGACTAGCGGCGAACCAAGAGACCCAGTACTTC. This encodes CSATRLAANQETQYF. The V gene is TRBV20-1, the J gene TRBJ2-5; 9 bases fit TRBD2. The CDR3 has 15 amino acids. The V segment lost 4 bases and the J segment 0 bases; nucleotides outside the gene matches: 6. Per germline, CDR1 DFQATT and CDR2 SNEGSKA (reference sequence).

This clonotype was counted many times. The V call is TRBV6-1, the J call TRBJ1-1; TRBD1 matches 9 bases. In germline, CDR1 is MNHNS, CDR2 SASEGT. V dropped 10 bases and J dropped 5; count of bases not matched to a gene: 5. The CDR3 has 12 residues. The CDR3 sequence is CATDRGMTEAFF. As DNA, the CDR3 is TGTGCCACCGACAGGGGGATGACTGAAGCTTTCTTT.

This rearrangement joins TRBV5-5 to TRBJ2-5, with 9 bases aligning to TRBD1. V dropped 2 bases and J dropped 5; count of bases not matched to a gene: 10. Germline-derived CDR1 and CDR2 are SGHKS and YYEKEE (reference sequence). The CDR3 is made up of 16 amino acids. The CDR3 bases are TGTGCCAGCAGCTTAGCGGGACAGGGAGGGTCGGAGACCCAGTACTTC. Its protein is CASSLAGQGGSETQYF.

This clonotype came up many times. This chain uses TRBV10-3 with TRBJ2-1; 8 bases agree with TRBD2. Germline lookup yields CDR1 ENHRY and CDR2 SYGVKD. The CDR3 sequence is 13 residues long. V shed 8 bases and J 5 bases; nucleotides not matched to a gene: 5. The CDR3 region has the DNA TGTGCCATCGCAGCGGGGGCTAACAATGAGCAGTTCTTC. Translation gives CAIAAGANNEQFF.

Many counts were recorded for this clonotype. This chain joins TRBV7-3 and TRBJ2-6; D call uncertain. Germline CDR1 reads SGHTA; CDR2 reads FQGTGA. The length of the CDR3 is 16 residues. Trimming pared 5 bases from V and 1 base from J, leaving 12 bases between. The CDR3 DNA follows: TGTGCCAGCAGCCCATCGAGTCTTTCTGGGGCCAACGTCCTGACTTTC. Translation: CASSPSSLSGANVLTF.

The table lists this clonotype with many counts. The CDR3 region is CASSFSTGEQYV. In nucleotides, the CDR3 is TGTGCCAGCAGTTTTTCCACGGGGGAGCAGTACGTC. The V and J genes are TRBV2 and TRBJ2-7; TRBD2 might be the D (5 bases). V dropped 5 bases and J dropped 7 bases, with 12 bases sitting between them. Germline CDR1 and CDR2: SNHLY and FYNNEI. CDR3 length: 12 amino acids.

This rearrangement joins TRBV5-1 to TRBJ2-7; the D gene is possibly TRBD1 (6 bases). The CDR3 is 14 amino acids. CDR1 is SGHRS, CDR2 YFSETQ, per germline. V lost 4 bases and J lost 5, with 16 bases in between. For the CDR3, the DNA is TGCGCCAGCAGCATTGGCCCCCAGGGGAACGAGCAGTACGTC. Translating gives CASSIGPQGNEQYV.

At least ten counts were recorded for this clonotype. The chain joins TRBV4-3 to TRBJ1-3; TRBD1 matches 7 bases. CDR1 is LGHNA, CDR2 YSLEER, per germline. Trimming at V came to 0 bases and at J to 10 bases, leaving 6 bases not matched to a gene. CDR3 length equals 14 residues. The CDR3 protein is CASSQDRGTVTIYF. The CDR3, as DNA: TGCGCCAGCAGCCAAGACAGGGGGACAGTAACCATATATTTT.

This clonotype was observed a handful of times. The chain couples TRBV20-1 to TRBJ2-2, with D possibly TRBD2 on 5 matching bases. CDR1 DFQATT and CDR2 SNEGSKA come from the germline V gene (reference sequence). Trimming cost V 6 bases and J 6 bases, with 20 bases left between them. This CDR3 has 15 amino acids. Written as DNA, the CDR3 is TGCAGTGCGCCCGCGCCGGGATGGGGATCCGGGGAGCTGTTTTTT. This translates into CSAPAPGWGSGELFF.

This clonotype was recorded a few times. This sequence joins TRBV20-1 and TRBJ2-5; TRBD2 matches 13 bases. The CDR3 loop spans 17 amino acids. J gave up 5 bases and V 2 bases, and 11 bases lay outside the gene matches. CDR1 DFQATT and CDR2 SNEGSKA come from the germline V gene (reference sequence). CDR3 amino acids: CSARLRLAGGPGETQYF. CDR3 sequence (DNA): TGCAGTGCTAGACTTCGACTAGCGGGGGGTCCGGGGGAGACCCAGTACTTC.

The rearrangement joins TRBV7-9 to TRBJ2-7; no firm D call. Germline V gene sequence: CDR1 SEHNR, CDR2 FQNEAQ (reference sequence). The V gene lost 6 bases and the J gene lost 5 bases, with 17 bases spanning the gap. This CDR3 comprises 14 residues. The CDR3 is CASRAHRPFNEQYF. The CDR3 nucleotides read TGTGCCAGCAGGGCCCACCGCCCCTTCAACGAGCAGTACTTC.

This clonotype has at least ten counts. The rearrangement links TRBV20-1 to TRBJ2-7, with TRBD2 identical over 7 bases. Germline-derived CDR1 and CDR2 are DFQATT and SNEGSKA (reference sequence). V lost 1 base, J lost 2 bases, and 8 bases stayed unmatched. The CDR3 extends over 15 amino acids. The CDR3 is CSARAAEGGAYEQYF. The CDR3 DNA sequence: TGCAGTGCTAGAGCTGCGGAGGGAGGGGCCTACGAGCAGTACTTC.

The chain couples TRBV11-2 to TRBJ2-1; 7 bases fit TRBD1. The germline CDR1 and CDR2 sequences are SGHAT and FQNNGV. The CDR3 runs to 13 residues. With 4 bases clipped from V and 9 bases from J, the junction kept 6 bases outside the gene matches. The CDR3 loop is CASSSGQTLEQFF. For the CDR3, the DNA is TGTGCCAGCAGCTCGGGACAGACCCTTGAGCAGTTCTTC.

The chain links TRBV6-5 to TRBJ2-5; perhaps TRBD1 as D (6 bases). This CDR3 has 14 amino acids. Germline V gives CDR1 MNHEY, CDR2 SVGAGI. The V and J ends lost 0 bases and 5 bases respectively, with 10 bases between them. This CDR3 reads CASSYSGTSETQYF. The CDR3 DNA sequence: TGTGCCAGCAGTTACTCGGGGACATCGGAGACCCAGTACTTC.

This clonotype was recorded at least ten times. V is TRBV7-8 and J is TRBJ2-3; D tentatively fits TRBD1 or TRBD2 (5 bases each). V was trimmed by 0 bases and J by 12 bases, leaving 16 bases between them. The CDR3 runs to 14 residues. Germline V CDR1 and CDR2: SGHVS, FQNEAQ. DNA for the CDR3: TGTGCCAGCAGCTTAGCAGGGACGGAGAGGCCTCAGTATTTT. Residues: CASSLAGTERPQYF.

This clonotype was seen at least ten times. J is TRBJ2-2 and V is TRBV3-1; D is possibly TRBD2 (6 bases). This CDR3 contains 13 residues. The V gene's germline CDR1 is LGHDT and CDR2 YNNKEL (reference sequence). V was clipped by 1 base and J by 6 bases, with 6 bases between them. The CDR3: CASSQGEAGELFF. CDR3 nucleotide sequence: TGTGCCAGCAGCCAAGGGGAGGCCGGGGAGCTGTTTTTT.

This clonotype came up many times. The junction departs from the called germline gene at one end, perhaps through a read error. The chain links TRBV15 to TRBJ2-3; D gene ambiguous. Germline assignment: CDR1 LNHNV and CDR2 YYDKDF (reference sequence). The CDR3 loop spans 15 amino acids. CDR3 nucleotides: TGTGCCACCAGCGGAGAGTTCTCCCCCACAGATACGCAGTATTTT. Its translation: CATSGEFSPTDTQYF. Supplemented by reference TRBV15 and TRBJ2-3, the full variable domain reads DAMVIQNPRYQVTQFGKPVTLSCSQTLNHNVMYWYQQKSSQAPKLLFHYYDKDFNNEADTPDNFQSRRPNTSFCFLDIRSPGLGDTAMYLCATSGEFSPTDTQYFGPGTRLTVL.

This clonotype was seen repeatedly, ten times or more. CDR3 DNA: TGTGCCAGCAGGAGCCGTAACAGGCTCTTACCAGATACGCAGTATTTT. Translation: CASRSRNRLLPDTQYF. V usage is TRBV5-5 and J usage is TRBJ2-3; possibly TRBD1 for D (5 bases). The germline V and J ends were trimmed by 5 bases and 4 bases, with 20 bases remaining between them. The CDR3 is made up of 16 amino acids. The germline V gene has CDR1 SGHKS and CDR2 YYEKEE (reference sequence).

This clonotype showed up many times. The chain recombines TRBV5-1 with TRBJ1-2; the match to TRBD1 covers 8 bases. This CDR3 is built from 13 residues. V lost 1 base to trimming and J lost 6 bases; unmatched junction nucleotides: 2. Per the germline V gene, CDR1 is SGHRS and CDR2 is YFSETQ. CDR3 bases: TGCGCCAGCAGCTTGAGGACAGGGAATGGCTACACCTTC. Translating gives CASSLRTGNGYTF. Full variable domain (rest looked up from reference TRBV5-1 and TRBJ1-2): KAGVTQTPRYLIKTRGQQVTLSCSPISGHRSVSWYQQTPGQGLQFLFEYFSETQRNKGNFPGRFSGRQFSNSRSEMNVSTLELGDSALYLCASSLRTGNGYTFGSGTRLTVV.

Many counts were recorded for this clonotype. This sequence joins TRBV5-1 and TRBJ2-3; possibly TRBD2 for D (7 bases). This CDR3 is 16 amino acids long. From germline, CDR1 is SGHRS and CDR2 YFSETQ. With 1 base removed from V and 4 bases from J, the gap between germline ends came to 16 bases. The chain's CDR3 is CASSLFGGPMADTQYF. CDR3 sequence (DNA): TGCGCCAGCAGCTTGTTCGGGGGGCCGATGGCAGATACGCAGTATTTT.

The chain links TRBV4-1 to TRBJ1-2; D gene uncertain. The CDR3 totals 14 residues. Trimming removed 0 bases at V and 6 bases at J, with 11 bases between. CDR1 and CDR2 from the germline V gene are MGHRA and YSYEKL. CDR3 DNA sequence: TGCGCCAGCAGCCAAGAGAGTCTCGAGAATGGCTACACCTTC. It is translated as CASSQESLENGYTF.

V and J are TRBV7-8 and TRBJ1-4; D gene unclear. Germline V gene lookup returns CDR1 SGHVS and CDR2 FQNEAQ. V was cut by 1 base and J by 4 bases, with 19 bases left in between. This CDR3 is 18 amino acids long. CDR3 sequence (DNA): TGTGCCAGCAGCTTAGAGGACCCCTTGGGGTGGTATAATGAAAAACTGTTTTTT. This encodes CASSLEDPLGWYNEKLFF.